This T cell receptor beta chain was identified during a study of human T cells and chemical hapten exposure. Indicated time point: patch test 3, about 24 weeks after DPC sensitization. Treatment noted: therapeutic diphenylcyclopropenone sensitization with weekly scalp DPC. Staff drew blood before applying each patch test. Study-wide results and caveats: The donor cohort had alopecia, so its immune response may not match that of healthy people.

The germline V gene encodes CDR1 SGHKS and CDR2 YYEKEE (reference sequence). The CDR3 covers 13 residues. Germline trimming cut 1 base from V and 4 bases from J; bases unmatched to any gene: 0. A note on this clonotype: The antigen is not known.

TCRdb reprocessed the RACE reads with MiXCR, giving one entry per CDR3 protein. The profile covers 50,000 or so distinct CDR3 sequences, with approximately 9.9% appearing a single time and roughly 17% taken by the ten largest. The clonotype was recovered from a woman aged 40 to 49 with alopecia areata. Some clones in this sample may be carry-over from other donors' samples. This chain links TRBV5-5 with TRBJ2-7; 9 bases are a match to TRBD2. This sample comprised whole blood, obtained in connection with sensitization to the hapten diphenylcyclopropenone (DPC). The CDR3 region is CASSLTSGYEQYF. In DNA, the CDR3 is TGTGCCAGCAGCTTGACTAGCGGGTACGAGCAGTACTTC. Together with reference TRBV5-5 and TRBJ2-7, the CDR3 gives the full variable domain: DAGVTQSPTHLIKTRGQQVTLRCSPISGHKSVSWYQQVLGQGPQFIFQYYEKEERGRGNFPDRFSARQFPNYSSELNVNALLLGDSALYLCASSLTSGYEQYFGPGTRLTVT.